The T cell receptor beta chain described here comes from a study of Tregs in tolerant kidney transplant recipients. Repertoires were generated with immunoSEQ multiplex PCR, while TCRdb's copy carries only in-frame clones and drops some. The table shows about 78,000 clones, with around 90% occurring only once. CD4+CD25+CD127- Tregs, CD4+CD25- non-Tregs, CD4 and CD8 cells were sorted. The starting material was Tregs from blood, obtained before the transplant. This clonotype was sampled from a human donor who received a combined kidney and bone marrow transplant.

CDR3: CASSLGAGNYEQYF. As DNA, the CDR3 is TGTGCCAGCAGCTTAGGTGCGGGTAACTACGAGCAGTACTTC. The rearrangement links TRBV7-8 to TRBJ2-7; tentatively, D is TRBD2 (5 bases). Trimming removed 1 base from V and 3 bases from J, with 10 bases in between. The CDR3 length is 14 residues. Germline-derived CDR1 and CDR2 are SGHVS and FQNEAQ.